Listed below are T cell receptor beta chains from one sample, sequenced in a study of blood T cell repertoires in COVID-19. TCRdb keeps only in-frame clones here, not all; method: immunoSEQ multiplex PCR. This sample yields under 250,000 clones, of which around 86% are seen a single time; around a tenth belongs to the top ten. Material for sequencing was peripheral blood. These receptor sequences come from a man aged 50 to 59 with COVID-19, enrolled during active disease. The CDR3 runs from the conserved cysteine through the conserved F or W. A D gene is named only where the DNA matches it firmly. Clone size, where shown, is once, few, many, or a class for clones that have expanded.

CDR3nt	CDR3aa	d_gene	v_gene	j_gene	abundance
TGTGCCAGCAGCCAAGAACTGGGCTGGAATTCACCCCTCCACTTT	CASSQELGWNSPLHF	-	TRBV3-1/TRBV3-2	TRBJ1-6	-
TGTGCCAGCACCCCCTGGGGGGGCTTGAGCAATCAGCCCCAGCATTTT	CASTPWGGLSNQPQHF	-	TRBV6-6	TRBJ1-5	-
TGTGCCAGCAGAGACACACAGGCCCAGCATTTT	CASRDTQAQHF	-	TRBV6-5	TRBJ1-5	-
TGTGCCAGTAGTAAAGGACTAGCGGGAGGGTCCTCCTACAATGAGCAGTTCTTC	CASSKGLAGGSSYNEQFF	TRBD2	TRBV19	TRBJ2-1	-
TGTGCCAGCAGCTCTACCCTACAGGGCGCTGGGGCCAACGTCCTGACTTTC	CASSSTLQGAGANVLTF	-	TRBV5-4	TRBJ2-6	once
TGCGCCAGCAGCTTGGCCCGACAGGACTCTGGAAACACCATATATTTT	CASSLARQDSGNTIYF	-	TRBV5-1	TRBJ1-3	-
TGTGCCAGCACGACTGAAGCCAAAAACATTCAGTACTTC	CASTTEAKNIQYF	-	TRBV2	TRBJ2-4	-
TGTGCCAGCAGTTTAGCGGGAGGTACGCAGTATTTT	CASSLAGGTQYF	TRBD2	TRBV27	TRBJ2-3	-
TGTGCCAGCTCACCACCAGGGGAAGAGACCCAGTACTTC	CASSPPGEETQYF	-	TRBV18	TRBJ2-5	-
TGCGCCAGCAACGACGGGAGAGAGGGATCCTACGAGCAGTACTTC	CASNDGREGSYEQYF	-	TRBV5-1	TRBJ2-7	few
TGTGCCAGTAGTATAGGGGACAGGGACTACGAGCAGTACTTC	CASSIGDRDYEQYF	TRBD1	TRBV19	TRBJ2-7	-
TGTGCCTGGGAGGGACAGGGGCCGAAAAACATTCAGTACTTC	CAWEGQGPKNIQYF	TRBD1	TRBV30	TRBJ2-4	-
TGTGCCAGCAGCTTATCAGCGTACGGTGAGCAGTTCTTC	CASSLSAYGEQFF	-	TRBV11-1	TRBJ2-1	-
TGTGCCAGCAGCATCTCAGCGGGAGAAGTGGGAGAGACCCAGTACTTC	CASSISAGEVGETQYF	TRBD2	TRBV7-9	TRBJ2-5	-
TGTGCCAGCAGCTTTTTTGGGGGCGATGAGCAGTTCTTC	CASSFFGGDEQFF	-	TRBV7-9	TRBJ2-1	-
TGCGCCAGCAGCTTTCTGGCGGGAGGATACGAGCAGTACTTC	CASSFLAGGYEQYF	TRBD2	TRBV5-1	TRBJ2-7	-
TGTGCCAGCAGTTTGGAGGACGGGACAGCGTTTAATCAGCCCCAGCATTTT	CASSLEDGTAFNQPQHF	TRBD1	TRBV28	TRBJ1-5	-
TGTGCCAGCTCACCACCGATGGGACAGATACAAGAGACCCAGTACTTC	CASSPPMGQIQETQYF	TRBD1	TRBV18	TRBJ2-5	-
TGTGCCAGCAGCGTAGTGGGGGGGCCAGCTTTCTTT	CASSVVGGPAFF	-	TRBV9	TRBJ1-1	-
TGTGCCAGCAGCCAAGGAGCCTCTGGAAACACCATATATTTT	CASSQGASGNTIYF	-	TRBV4-2	TRBJ1-3	-
TGTGCCTGGAGTGTACTTGGGGCTAGCGGCGAGCAGTACTTC	CAWSVLGASGEQYF	TRBD2	TRBV30	TRBJ2-7	once
TGTGCCTGGAGAGAGAATACCGTGTACGAGCAGTACTTC	CAWRENTVYEQYF	-	TRBV30	TRBJ2-7	-
TGTGCCAGCAGCTTTGTCCTAGCGGGGGGGAATGAGCAGTTCTTC	CASSFVLAGGNEQFF	TRBD2	TRBV11-2	TRBJ2-1	-
TGTGCCAGCAGCCCCGGGGGGGCCCTAAGGAACTATGGCTACACCTTC	CASSPGGALRNYGYTF	-	TRBV28	TRBJ1-2	-